Listed here is a single T cell receptor beta chain. Naive CD8 cells lacked CD45RO and underwent positive selection for CCR7, leaving out terminally differentiated effector memory CD45RA+ cells. Donors were Caucasian adults residing in Nashville, Tennessee, USA. Replicate sorted-subset PCRs were loaded with around 0.2 ug DNA, 31,000 or so T cell genomes. Some clones are missing from TCRdb's copy, which holds only in-frame ones; the method was immunoSEQ multiplex PCR. The sample shows about 2.1 million clones, approximately 92% of them seen only once. The source of the sample is a study of shared clonotypes between healthy human individuals. The sample comprised naive CD8+ T cells from PBMCs. This sequence was found in a man aged 18-30 years in good health. Some clones in this sample may be carry-over from other donors' samples.

CDR3 DNA sequence: TGTGCCAGCAGCAGTAGGTCTTCCCTCTACAATGAGCAGTTCTTC. Its protein is CASSSRSSLYNEQFF. V usage is TRBV2 and J usage is TRBJ2-1, with D unresolved. V was shortened by 6 bases and J by 3 bases, with 15 bases between the two germline ends. Germline lookup yields CDR1 SNHLY and CDR2 FYNNEI. This CDR3 region has 15 residues.